This T cell receptor (beta chain) was observed in a study of CD8+ T cells in alopecia areata. Trimming stripped 0 bases from V and 0 bases from J, with 18 bases between. Germline CDR1 MGHRA, CDR2 YSYEKL. The CDR3 consists of 20 residues. The sample's treatment: oral pan-JAK inhibitor, 5-10 mg twice daily. RNA extraction was followed by reverse transcription into cDNA, which acted as the sequencing template. Data came from immunoSEQ multiplex PCR; TCRdb stores just in-frame clones and leaves some out. This sample yields approximately 300,000 clones, of which 58% are seen a single time; under 2% belongs to the top ten. Study-wide points: Clonality exceeded that of normal scalp in lesional scalp, most notably in alopecia totalis/universalis.

The table lists this clone with a count of one. Antigen unknown. The genes are TRBV4-1 and TRBJ1-6, with TRBD1 as a possible D gene (5 bases). The specimen comprised CD4+ T cells sorted from blood, sampled at week 24, from a patient treated with tofacitinib. This receptor was taken from a human donor with alopecia areata. The CDR3 reads CASSQDLRGPRSSYNSPLHF. CDR3 bases: TGCGCCAGCAGCCAAGATCTAAGGGGTCCTAGGAGCTCCTATAATTCACCCCTCCACTTT.